This T cell receptor beta chain derives from a study of cytomegalovirus exposure and HLA in healthy donors. Study-level background: Unique TCR beta sequences numbering approximately 120 million came from approximately 180 million T cells in an earlier analysis.

Remarks on this clone: What it recognizes is unknown.

Study-wide points: From TCR beta sequences, most subjects' HLA-A and HLA-B alleles were reportedly predicted accurately. The classifier, whose performance was assessed in both the original and validation cohorts, reportedly diagnosed cytomegalovirus status with high specificity and sensitivity.

Use of 60 Vbeta and 13 Jbeta primers characterized the PCR. In the source study's methods: Roughly 12 million shared chains were among 80 million or so unique TCR beta chains counted in a later analysis. Sequencing was performed with immunoSEQ multiplex PCR; in TCRdb, only in-frame clones are kept and a portion is missing. V, J and clone size are those of that table, while D and trimming were read from the DNA. The table shows about 230,000 clones, with 80% to 90% occurring only once. V lost 3 bases and J lost 5, with 11 bases in between. Germline CDR1 reads MNHEY; CDR2 reads SMNVEV (reference sequence). This CDR3 contains 14 residues.

J is TRBJ2-1 and V is TRBV27; D is unresolved. The TCR sequence derives from a girl aged 2 to 9 in good health and CMV-seronegative. Material: PBMCs. The CDR3 coding sequence is TGTGCCAGCAGTTTTGGGCAGGCAAACAATGAGCAGTTCTTC. Encoded protein: CASSFGQANNEQFF.